A single sample is the source of the 23 T cell receptor beta chains below, sequenced in a study of T-cell reconstitution after alpha-beta-depleted transplantation in children. Unique molecular identifiers tagged the TCRbeta library. TCRdb itself ran the PCR reads through MiXCR, one entry per CDR3 protein. The sample lists approximately 510,000 distinct CDR3 sequences, around 16% occurring once. The source was PBMCs from the stem cell graft donor, collected from the stem cell graft. The origin of the receptors is a human donor who donated a stem cell graft to a child with acute lymphoblastic leukemia.

The chain uses TRBV12-3 or TRBV12-4 and TRBJ2-5; maybe TRBD2 (5 bases). The CDR3 sequence is 12 residues long. Trimming left V 8 bases short and J 5 bases short, with 12 bases between. In DNA, the CDR3 is TGTGCCAGCGCCGTTTGGAGGGAGACCCAGTACTTC. Translation: CASAVWRETQYF.

The chain couples TRBV12-3 or TRBV12-4 to TRBJ1-2; D possibly corresponds to TRBD1 (6 bases). Trimming pared 7 bases from V and 2 bases from J, leaving 11 bases between. There are 13 residues in the CDR3. The CDR3 protein is CASTIGGNYGYTF. In nucleotides, the CDR3 is TGTGCCAGCACCATAGGGGGAAACTATGGCTACACCTTC.

The V call is TRBV12-3 or TRBV12-4, the J call TRBJ2-2, with unresolved D. Trimming stripped 3 bases from V and 7 bases from J, with 9 bases between. The CDR3 spans 13 residues. This CDR3 reads CASSFWTLGELFF. The CDR3 DNA sequence: TGTGCCAGCAGTTTTTGGACCCTCGGGGAGCTGTTTTTT.

In nucleotides, the CDR3 is TGTGCCAGCAGTCCGGGGACAGGCGGTTACTATGGCTACACCTTC. This translates into CASSPGTGGYYGYTF. The chain carries TRBV27 and TRBJ1-2, with 8 bases that match TRBD1. V dropped 5 bases and J dropped 3; count of bases not matched to a gene: 8. The CDR3 runs 15 residues. CDR1 MNHEY and CDR2 SMNVEV come from the germline V gene (reference sequence).

V and J are TRBV12-3 or TRBV12-4 and TRBJ1-1; possibly TRBD1 for D (6 bases). V shed 6 bases and J shed 4 bases, with 15 bases lying between them. This CDR3 region has 14 residues. CDR3 sequence (DNA): TGTGCCAGCAGCACCCGTGGAGGGGGCACTGAAGCTTTCTTT. It translates to CASSTRGGGTEAFF.

This clonotype appeared a few times. This rearrangement joins TRBV18 to TRBJ2-7; D is ambiguous. The V gene's germline CDR1 is KGHSH and CDR2 LQKENI. The CDR3 is 15 residues long. V was pared by 2 bases and J by 3 bases, with 14 bases between. The CDR3 reads CASSPLDTVSYEQYF. CDR3 nucleotides: TGTGCCAGCTCACCATTAGACACAGTCAGCTACGAGCAGTACTTC.

This clonotype was observed a handful of times. The V gene is TRBV29-1, the J gene TRBJ2-3, with D maybe TRBD2 (7 bases). The CDR3 sequence is 13 residues long. The germline CDR1 and CDR2 sequences are SQVTM and ANQGSEA. Trimming stripped 7 bases from V and 6 bases from J, with 17 bases between. The CDR3 coding sequence is TGCAGCGCGAGGGGGGGCGAATTGGATACGCAGTATTTT. Residues: CSARGGELDTQYF.

In the case of this clonotype: This may be a read error: a much more frequent sequence differs by one nucleotide. The final CDR3 position lacks the conserved phenylalanine or tryptophan, pointing to a likely read error. The chain couples TRBV11-2 to TRBJ2-3, with D uncertain. This CDR3 is built from 15 residues. V was clipped by 4 bases and J by 3 bases, with 14 bases between them. Germline assignment: CDR1 SGHAT and CDR2 FQNNGV. The CDR3 DNA follows: TGTGCCAGCAGCTCGCTAGGAGTCAGAACAGATACGCAGTATTTG. Protein: CASSSLGVRTDTQYL.

The sample holds a few counts of this clonotype. The gene calls are TRBV29-1 and TRBJ2-4; TRBD1 matches 7 bases. From germline, CDR1 is SQVTM and CDR2 ANQGSEA. The junction had 10 bases not matched to a gene; V was cut back by 4 bases and J by 7 bases. The CDR3 contains 14 residues. The DNA for the CDR3 is TGCAGCGTTGGTCAGGGGGTTGTCGGGAACATTCAGTACTTC. It codes for CSVGQGVVGNIQYF.

This clonotype appeared a few times. The rearrangement uses TRBV4-1 and TRBJ1-6, with TRBD1 as a possible D gene (5 bases). V was cut by 2 bases and J by 6 bases, with 20 bases left in between. CDR1 MGHRA and CDR2 YSYEKL come from the germline V gene. This CDR3 is built from 18 residues. In nucleotides, the CDR3 is TGCGCCAGCAGCCAATTACCTTGGGACGGGGCAGCTAATTCACCCCTCCACTTT. It yields the protein CASSQLPWDGAANSPLHF.

This clonotype was observed a few times. At one end, the junction sequence differs from germline, possibly due to a read error. The V and J genes are TRBV6-1 and TRBJ2-2, with TRBD2 as a possible D gene (6 bases). The CDR3 length is 17 residues. Per the germline V gene, CDR1 is MNHNS and CDR2 is SASEGT. The CDR3 sequence is CASSTDPGTAGGGERFF. CDR3 nucleotides: TGTGCCAGCAGTACAGACCCCGGGACCGCCGGTGGCGGGGAGCGGTTTTTT.

This clonotype has more than one count but fewer than ten. This chain uses TRBV12-3 or TRBV12-4 with TRBJ2-1; D possibly uses TRBD1 or TRBD2 (5 bases each). The V and J ends lost 4 bases and 8 bases respectively, with 15 bases between them. The CDR3 spans 14 residues. The CDR3 protein is CASSWARARDEQFF. For the CDR3, the DNA is TGTGCCAGCAGTTGGGCCAGGGCGCGGGATGAGCAGTTCTTC.

This rearrangement joins TRBV3-1 to TRBJ1-5; D is ambiguous. V gave up 0 bases and J gave up 0 bases, with 6 bases separating them. The CDR3 runs to 15 residues. In germline, CDR1 is LGHDT, CDR2 YNNKEL (reference sequence). The CDR3 region has the DNA TGTGCCAGCAGCCAAGATCCGGATAGCAATCAGCCCCAGCATTTT. The encoded protein is CASSQDPDSNQPQHF.

This clonotype has more than one count but fewer than ten. V is TRBV12-3 or TRBV12-4 and J is TRBJ1-2; D is ambiguous. V was clipped by 6 bases and J by 8 bases, with 19 bases between them. The length of the CDR3 is 14 residues. The CDR3 here is CASSPNYSSGGYTF. The CDR3 nucleotides read TGTGCCAGCAGCCCTAATTACAGCTCGGGCGGCTACACCTTC.

This clonotype showed up many times. The chain links TRBV10-3 to TRBJ2-3; the match to TRBD2 covers 7 bases. In germline, CDR1 is ENHRY, CDR2 SYGVKD. V was pared by 8 bases and J by 4 bases, with 12 bases of the junction left unmatched. This CDR3 contains 15 residues. CDR3 residues: CAIQTEPGGADTQYF. The CDR3, as DNA: TGTGCCATCCAAACGGAGCCGGGAGGAGCAGATACGCAGTATTTT.

V is TRBV4-2 and J is TRBJ1-4; D call uncertain. This CDR3 spans 14 amino acids. Trimming stripped 4 bases from V and 6 bases from J, with 12 bases between. Per germline, CDR1 LGHNA and CDR2 YNFKEQ. This CDR3 is CASSLQPGDEKLFF. In DNA form, the CDR3 reads TGTGCCAGCAGCCTACAGCCTGGGGATGAAAAACTGTTTTTT.

This clonotype turned up a few times. CDR3 loop: CASSQGPIMNTEAFF. CDR3 nucleotides: TGCGCCAGCAGCCAAGGACCGATCATGAACACTGAAGCTTTCTTT. V is TRBV4-1 and J is TRBJ1-1; D gene uncertain. The CDR3 runs 15 residues. Trimming cost V 1 base and J 0 bases, with 9 bases left between them. Looked up from germline, CDR1 is MGHRA and CDR2 is YSYEKL.

This clonotype has just a few counts. V gene TRBV11-2 combines with J gene TRBJ2-3, with 15 bases aligning to TRBD2. The CDR3 runs 19 residues. The V and J ends lost 1 base and 6 bases, in that order; junction bases with no gene match: 11. Germline V gene sequence: CDR1 SGHAT, CDR2 FQNNGV. CDR3 sequence: CASSLVGGTSGRIMDTQYF. CDR3 DNA sequence: TGTGCCAGCAGCTTAGTAGGTGGGACTAGCGGGAGGATCATGGATACGCAGTATTTT. The entire variable domain, with the rest obtained from reference TRBV11-2 and TRBJ2-3, is as follows: EAGVAQSPRYKIIEKRQSVAFWCNPISGHATLYWYQQILGQGPKLLIQFQNNGVVDDSQLPKDRFSAERLKGVDSTLKIQPAKLEDSAVYLCASSLVGGTSGRIMDTQYFGPGTRLTVL.

As for this clonotype: Without the conserved terminal phenylalanine or tryptophan, this CDR3 likely stems from a read error. The rearrangement uses TRBV12-3 or TRBV12-4 and TRBJ1-1; tentatively, D is TRBD1 (6 bases). The CDR3 has 15 residues. The V and J ends lost 1 base and 6 bases respectively, with 15 bases between them. CDR3 nucleotide sequence: TGTGCCAGCAGTTTAGTAGGTGGCAGGGGAGCTGAAGCTTTCCTT. It is translated as CASSLVGGRGAEAFL.

This clonotype has more than one count but fewer than ten. The genes are TRBV18 and TRBJ2-7; D remains unclear. Per germline, CDR1 KGHSH and CDR2 LQKENI. The ends were cut back, 2 bases at V and 6 bases at J, with 14 bases in the middle. The CDR3 runs to 14 residues. The CDR3 spells CASSPNPGIGEQYF. For the CDR3, the DNA is TGTGCCAGCTCACCAAATCCGGGTATCGGCGAGCAGTACTTC.

The rearrangement joins TRBV27 to TRBJ1-2, with TRBD1 matching 7 bases. Germline V gene data show CDR1 as MNHEY and CDR2 as SMNVEV (reference sequence). V shed 5 bases and J 8 bases; nucleotides not matched to a gene: 8. This CDR3 region has 13 residues. The CDR3 is CASSTGVNRGYTF. As DNA, the CDR3 is TGTGCCAGCAGTACAGGGGTGAATCGCGGCTACACCTTC.

The chain joins TRBV7-6 to TRBJ2-3; 8 bases are a match to TRBD2. The V gene end was trimmed by 5 bases and the J gene end by 5 bases; junction bases not matched to a gene: 6. This CDR3 has 14 residues. Per germline, CDR1 SGHVS and CDR2 FNYEAQ. In nucleotides, the CDR3 is TGTGCCAGCAGCCCCTGGCTAGCGGGAGATACGCAGTATTTT. This gives the protein CASSPWLAGDTQYF.

The chain couples TRBV7-3 to TRBJ2-3, with D tentatively TRBD2 (6 bases). Trimming stripped 0 bases from V and 6 bases from J, with 10 bases between. Germline lookup yields CDR1 SGHTA and CDR2 FQGTGA. The length of the CDR3 is 14 residues. CDR3 amino acids: CASSLTSGRDTQYF. CDR3 DNA: TGTGCCAGCAGCTTAACGAGCGGGCGGGATACGCAGTATTTT.